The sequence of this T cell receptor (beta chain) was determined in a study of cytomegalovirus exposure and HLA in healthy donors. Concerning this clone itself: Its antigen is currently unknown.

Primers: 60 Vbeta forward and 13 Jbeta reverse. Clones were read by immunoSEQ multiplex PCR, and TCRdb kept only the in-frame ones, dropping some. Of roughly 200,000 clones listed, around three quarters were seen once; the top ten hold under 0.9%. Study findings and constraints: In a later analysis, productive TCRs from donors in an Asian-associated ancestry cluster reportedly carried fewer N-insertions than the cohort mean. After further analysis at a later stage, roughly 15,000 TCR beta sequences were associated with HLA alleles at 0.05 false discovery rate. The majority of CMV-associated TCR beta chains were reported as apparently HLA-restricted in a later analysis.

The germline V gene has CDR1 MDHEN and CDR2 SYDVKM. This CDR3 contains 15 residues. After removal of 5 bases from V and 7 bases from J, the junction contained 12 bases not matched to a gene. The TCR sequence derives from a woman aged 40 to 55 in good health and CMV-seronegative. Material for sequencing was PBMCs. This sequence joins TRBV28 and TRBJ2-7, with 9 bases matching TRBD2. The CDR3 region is CASSTIAGVKGEQYF. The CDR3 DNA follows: TGTGCCAGCAGTACCATAGCGGGAGTTAAGGGAGAGCAGTACTTC.